The 17 T cell receptor beta chains below all came from one sample that was sequenced in a study of STAT3 mutations in large granular lymphocyte leukemia. Study-wide results and caveats: Every T-cell large granular lymphocyte leukemia patient had at least one immunodominant TCR beta clonotype.

Their antigens remain unidentified. Sequencing used immunoSEQ multiplex PCR; TCRdb keeps in-frame clones, though not all of them. The data hold about 4,600 clones, with under 70% observed a single time. Sequenced material: peripheral blood mononuclear cells. The receptors were gathered from a male patient aged 50 to 59 with T-cell large granular lymphocyte leukemia. Some clones in this sample may be carry-over from other donors' samples.

This clone was seen only a few times. CDR3 region: CASSDSGGSDTQYF. CDR3 DNA sequence: TGTGCCAGCAGTGATAGCGGGGGCTCGGATACGCAGTATTTT. This sequence joins TRBV9 and TRBJ2-3; TRBD2 agrees at 9 bases. V shed 5 bases and J 6 bases; nucleotides not matched to a gene: 7. This CDR3 comprises 14 residues. The V gene's germline CDR1 is SGDLS and CDR2 YYNGEE.

This clone was observed a handful of times. The chain links TRBV29-1 to TRBJ2-1; 13 nucleotides agree with TRBD2. The germline CDR1 and CDR2 sequences are SQVTM and ANQGSEA. CDR3 size: 14 residues. J lost 5 bases, V lost 6 bases, and 4 bases had no gene match. The CDR3 region is CSVATSGGNNEQFF. The CDR3 DNA is TGCAGCGTGGCGACTAGCGGGGGGAACAATGAGCAGTTCTTC.

The rearrangement uses TRBV18 and TRBJ2-3; maybe TRBD2 (6 bases). Trimming cost V 2 bases and J 0 bases, with 9 bases left between them. The CDR3 totals 15 residues. Germline loops: CDR1 KGHSH, CDR2 LQKENI. The CDR3 reads CASSPRSGSTDTQYF. DNA for the CDR3: TGTGCCAGCTCACCAAGAAGCGGGAGCACAGATACGCAGTATTTT.

The J gene is TRBJ1-1, the V gene TRBV7-9, with 9 positions matching TRBD1. Germline V gene data show CDR1 as SEHNR and CDR2 as FQNEAQ (reference sequence). V trimming: 4 bases; J trimming: 7 bases; junction bases outside the gene matches: 10. The CDR3 length is 15 residues. In nucleotides, the CDR3 is TGTGCCAGCAGCTGGAGAGGACAGGGGTTCGGTGAAGCTTTCTTT. Its translation: CASSWRGQGFGEAFF.

The chain links TRBV27 to TRBJ1-5; D perhaps matches TRBD1 (5 bases). There are 14 residues in the CDR3. The germline gives CDR1 MNHEY, CDR2 SMNVEV (reference sequence). V was clipped by 0 bases and J by 4 bases, with 7 bases between them. CDR3: CASSLSRTNQPQHF. The CDR3 DNA follows: TGTGCCAGCAGTTTATCGAGGACAAATCAGCCCCAGCATTTT.

The J gene is TRBJ2-1, the V gene TRBV5-1; 9 bases map to TRBD2. The CDR3 is 15 amino acids. The germline CDR1 and CDR2 sequences are SGHRS and YFSETQ. The J segment lost 9 bases and the V segment lost 0 bases, leaving 7 bases of the junction unmatched. This CDR3 reads CASSLDGGRAGEQFF. Here the CDR3 DNA reads TGCGCCAGCAGCTTGGATGGCGGGAGGGCAGGTGAGCAGTTCTTC.

The chain has TRBV11-2 and TRBJ2-7; D gene uncertain. The CDR3 covers 15 residues. The germline CDR1 and CDR2 sequences are SGHAT and FQNNGV. Between the trimmed V and J ends, which lost 0 bases and 7 bases, there was a span of 16 bases. CDR3 sequence: CASSLEGSPQAEQYF. As DNA, the CDR3 is TGTGCCAGCAGCTTAGAGGGAAGTCCTCAGGCTGAGCAGTACTTC.

This clone was observed a few times. The chain joins TRBV7-2 to TRBJ2-3; 7 bases line up with TRBD1. The trim removed 3 bases at V and 2 bases at J, leaving 8 bases unmatched. Germline loops: CDR1 SGHTA, CDR2 FQGNSA. The CDR3 is 16 amino acids. The CDR3 here is CASSLTGPPNTDTQYF. In nucleotides, the CDR3 is TGTGCCAGCAGCTTGACAGGGCCCCCTAACACAGATACGCAGTATTTT.

This clone has a handful of counts. This chain links TRBV18 with TRBJ2-1; TRBD2 might be the D (5 bases). The V and J ends lost 2 bases and 1 base respectively, with 9 bases between them. The CDR3 runs to 15 residues. Germline CDR1 KGHSH, CDR2 LQKENI. CDR3 DNA sequence: TGTGCCAGCTCACCAATCCGGGGATCCTACAATGAGCAGTTCTTC. This sequence encodes CASSPIRGSYNEQFF. The full variable domain, with the rest looked up from reference TRBV18 and TRBJ2-1, is NAGVMQNPRHLVRRRGQEARLRCSPMKGHSHVYWYRQLPEEGLKFMVYLQKENIIDESGMPKERFSAEFPKEGPSILRIQQVVRGDSAAYFCASSPIRGSYNEQFFGPGTRLTVL.

This clone was observed once. The rearrangement links TRBV7-4 to TRBJ1-2; possible D gene TRBD1, 6 bases. The CDR3 is made up of 14 amino acids. Germline CDR1 reads SGHVT; CDR2 reads SQSDAQ. Trimming stripped 1 base from V and 4 bases from J, with 10 bases between. The DNA of the CDR3 is TGTGCCAGCAGCTTAGACAGGGCCCCCTATGGCTACACCTTC. This encodes CASSLDRAPYGYTF.

This clone was observed a handful of times. The chain employs TRBV5-1 and TRBJ1-2; 7 bases fit TRBD1. V shed 0 bases and J 10 bases; nucleotides not matched to a gene: 6. This CDR3 has 13 residues. Germline CDR1 SGHRS, CDR2 YFSETQ. The CDR3 region is CASSLEGTVHYTF. As DNA, the CDR3 is TGCGCCAGCAGCTTGGAGGGGACAGTTCACTACACCTTC.

This clone was found a few times. The chain recombines TRBV10-3 with TRBJ1-2; D call uncertain. V lost 6 bases to trimming and J lost 8 bases, with 13 bases between them. Germline V gives CDR1 ENHRY, CDR2 SYGVKD. The CDR3 length is 12 residues. The CDR3 bases are TGTGCCATCAGGGAACCAGACGGCGGCTACACCTTC. This sequence encodes CAIREPDGGYTF.

The chain carries TRBV27 and TRBJ2-1, with D maybe TRBD2 (6 bases). The CDR3 contains 13 residues. CDR1 is MNHEY and CDR2 is SMNVEV in the germline V gene (reference sequence). V shed 5 bases and J shed 8 bases, with 13 bases lying between them. CDR3 region: CASSPYPGDEQFF. The DNA for the CDR3 is TGTGCCAGCAGTCCGTACCCGGGGGATGAGCAGTTCTTC.

This rearrangement joins TRBV19 to TRBJ2-7; weak D call: TRBD1 (6 bases). The CDR3 consists of 14 residues. Germline V gene data show CDR1 as LNHDA and CDR2 as SQIVND (reference sequence). V was pared by 1 base and J by 1 base, with 8 bases between. The CDR3: CASSIGGGSYEQYF. The CDR3 DNA sequence: TGTGCCAGTAGTATAGGAGGGGGTTCCTACGAGCAGTACTTC.

The genes are TRBV5-4 and TRBJ1-1, with D unclear. Germline V gene lookup returns CDR1 SGHNT and CDR2 YYREEE (reference sequence). The length of the CDR3 is 15 residues. With 4 bases removed from V and 0 bases from J, the gap between germline ends came to 13 bases. The CDR3 nucleotides are TGTGCCAGCAGCACGGACGGGTCCATGAACACTGAAGCTTTCTTT. Translation: CASSTDGSMNTEAFF.

This clone has more than one count but fewer than ten. The V call is TRBV7-9, the J call TRBJ1-5; D possibly corresponds to TRBD1 (6 bases). This CDR3 comprises 18 residues. In germline, CDR1 is SEHNR, CDR2 FQNEAQ (reference sequence). Trimming pared 0 bases from V and 2 bases from J, leaving 17 bases between. CDR3 coding DNA: TGTGCCAGCAGCTTAGCGAGGGGGGGGCTGCGGGGCAATCAGCCCCAGCATTTT. Encoded protein: CASSLARGGLRGNQPQHF. Together with reference TRBV7-9 and TRBJ1-5, the CDR3 gives the full variable domain: DTGVSQNPRHKITKRGQNVTFRCDPISEHNRLYWYRQTLGQGPEFLTYFQNEAQLEKSRLLSDRFSAERPKGSFSTLEIQRTEQGDSAMYLCASSLARGGLRGNQPQHFGDGTRLSIL.

This clone was picked up a small number of times. V usage is TRBV5-1 and J usage is TRBJ1-5, with TRBD1 matching over 7 bases. The germline gives CDR1 SGHRS, CDR2 YFSETQ. This CDR3 comprises 15 residues. The V and J ends lost 1 base and 2 bases, in that order; junction bases with no gene match: 3. The CDR3 loop reads CASSLQGDRNQPQHF. The CDR3 nucleotides read TGCGCCAGCAGCTTGCAGGGGGATCGCAATCAGCCCCAGCATTTT.